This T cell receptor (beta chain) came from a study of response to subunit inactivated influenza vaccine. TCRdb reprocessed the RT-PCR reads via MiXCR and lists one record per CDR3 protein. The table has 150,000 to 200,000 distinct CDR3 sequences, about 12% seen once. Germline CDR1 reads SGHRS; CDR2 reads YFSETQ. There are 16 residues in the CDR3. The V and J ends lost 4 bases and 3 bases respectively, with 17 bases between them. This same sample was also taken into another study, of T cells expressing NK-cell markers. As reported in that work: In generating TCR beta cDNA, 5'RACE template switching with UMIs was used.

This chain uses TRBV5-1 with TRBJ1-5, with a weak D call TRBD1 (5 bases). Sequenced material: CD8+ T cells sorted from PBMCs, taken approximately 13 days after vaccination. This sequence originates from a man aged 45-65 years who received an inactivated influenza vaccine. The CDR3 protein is CASSQPGTDLNQPQHF. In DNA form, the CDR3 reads TGCGCCAGCAGCCAACCCGGGACGGACCTCAATCAGCCCCAGCATTTT.